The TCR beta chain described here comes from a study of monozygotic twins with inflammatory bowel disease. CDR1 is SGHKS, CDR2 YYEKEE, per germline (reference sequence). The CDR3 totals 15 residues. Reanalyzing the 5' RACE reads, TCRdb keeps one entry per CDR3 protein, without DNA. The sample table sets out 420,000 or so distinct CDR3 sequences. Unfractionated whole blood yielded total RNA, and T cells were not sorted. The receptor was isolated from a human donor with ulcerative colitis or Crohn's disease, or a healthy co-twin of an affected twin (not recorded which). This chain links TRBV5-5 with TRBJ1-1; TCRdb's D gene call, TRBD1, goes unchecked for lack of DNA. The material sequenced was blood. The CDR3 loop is CASSLVTRGLTEAFF.